These 20 T cell receptor beta chains originate from one sample sequenced in a study of technical replicates of blood from a handful of donors. TCRdb's table, derived via immunoSEQ multiplex PCR, lists solely in-frame clones and lacks some. The table lists around 90,000 clones, around 94% of them singletons. The material sequenced was T cells isolated from PBMCs. These receptors all stem from a human donor in good health.

The chain recombines TRBV28 with TRBJ1-1; 7 nucleotides align to TRBD1. The CDR3 has 16 residues. Germline CDR1 is MDHEN and CDR2 is SYDVKM. The junction had 6 bases not matched to a gene; V was cut back by 2 bases and J by 0 bases. The CDR3, as DNA: TGTGCCAGCAGTTTAGCAGGGGGGACAATGAACACTGAAGCTTTCTTT. This codes for CASSLAGGTMNTEAFF.

This rearrangement joins TRBV5-6 to TRBJ1-5, with D tentatively TRBD1 (6 bases). The CDR3 has 15 amino acids. Germline V CDR1 and CDR2: SGHDT, YYEEEE. V shed 1 base and J shed 6 bases, with 14 bases lying between them. The CDR3 reads CASSLNRALAQPQHF. CDR3 nucleotide sequence: TGTGCCAGCAGCTTGAACAGGGCTTTAGCTCAGCCCCAGCATTTT.

V is TRBV11-3 and J is TRBJ2-1; the D is unclear. The CDR3 sequence is 17 residues long. The ends were cut back, 4 bases at V and 1 base at J, with 17 bases in the middle. Germline values: CDR1 SGHNT, CDR2 YENEEA. CDR3: CASSSPPVISSYNEQFF. The CDR3 DNA follows: TGTGCCAGCAGCTCCCCGCCGGTTATAAGTTCCTACAATGAGCAGTTCTTC.

The chain joins TRBV10-3 to TRBJ2-5; TRBD1 matches 7 bases. J lost 5 bases, V lost 4 bases, and 7 bases had no gene match. From germline, CDR1 is ENHRY and CDR2 SYGVKD. This CDR3 comprises 14 residues. The CDR3 is CAISGRTGDETQYF. CDR3 coding DNA: TGTGCCATCAGTGGACGTACAGGGGACGAGACCCAGTACTTC.

The rearrangement uses TRBV11-2 and TRBJ2-7, with D possibly being TRBD1 (5 bases). Germline CDR1 SGHAT, CDR2 FQNNGV. This CDR3 has 17 amino acids. Trimming removed 3 bases at V and 3 bases at J, with 21 bases between. Here the CDR3 reads CASSFGASHLTFYEQYF. In nucleotides, the CDR3 is TGTGCCAGCAGCTTTGGGGCAAGCCACCTTACTTTCTACGAGCAGTACTTC.

The CDR3: CASSTGSETQYF. The DNA of the CDR3 is TGTGCCAGTAGTACAGGGTCGGAGACCCAGTACTTC. This chain links TRBV19 with TRBJ2-5; TRBD1 is a possible D gene (5 bases). Trimming shortened V by 4 bases and J by 5 bases, and 8 bases separated the two germline ends. Germline lookup yields CDR1 LNHDA and CDR2 SQIVND (reference sequence). The length of the CDR3 is 12 residues.

The rearrangement links TRBV27 to TRBJ2-1, with D possibly being TRBD2 (5 bases). The V end lost 0 bases, the J end lost 7 bases, and 7 bases lay between the germline ends. CDR1 is MNHEY and CDR2 is SMNVEV in the germline V gene (reference sequence). This CDR3 is built from 13 residues. Written as DNA, the CDR3 is TGTGCCAGCAGTTTATCAGGAGGAAATGAGCAGTTCTTC. The encoded protein is CASSLSGGNEQFF.

This chain uses TRBV11-2 with TRBJ2-7; D uncertain. V was cut by 5 bases and J by 3 bases, with 5 bases left in between. Germline lookup yields CDR1 SGHAT and CDR2 FQNNGV. There are 11 residues in the CDR3. The CDR3 nucleotides read TGTGCCAGCAGCCCGTACTACGAGCAGTACTTC. Translation gives CASSPYYEQYF.

V and J are TRBV11-2 and TRBJ2-1; D gene uncertain. Trimming removed 1 base at V and 12 bases at J, with 10 bases between. The CDR3 extends over 12 amino acids. Looked up from germline, CDR1 is SGHAT and CDR2 is FQNNGV. In nucleotides, the CDR3 is TGTGCCAGCAGCTTAGTAAGCGACCTGCAGTTCTTC. This gives the protein CASSLVSDLQFF.

This rearrangement joins TRBV7-2 to TRBJ2-7; 9 positions match TRBD2. V gave up 4 bases and J gave up 5 bases; unmatched junction bases: 15. From germline, CDR1 is SGHTA and CDR2 FQGNSA. The CDR3 spans 17 residues. The CDR3 nucleotides read TGTGCCAGCAGCTATTCCTTCCGTAGCGGGAGATCGAACGAGCAGTACTTC. Translation: CASSYSFRSGRSNEQYF.

The chain carries TRBV9 and TRBJ2-7; 16 bases map to TRBD2. The CDR3 runs 20 residues. CDR1 SGDLS and CDR2 YYNGEE come from the germline V gene. The ends lost 3 bases at V and 0 bases at J; junction bases unmatched: 12. The CDR3 is CASSASEGTSGRVVSYEQYF. The DNA for the CDR3 is TGTGCCAGCAGCGCCTCGGAGGGGACTAGCGGGAGGGTAGTCTCCTACGAGCAGTACTTC.

The gene calls are TRBV5-4 and TRBJ1-2; D not resolved. V lost 4 bases to trimming and J lost 4 bases, with 11 bases between them. From germline, CDR1 is SGHNT and CDR2 YYREEE (reference sequence). This CDR3 contains 13 residues. The CDR3: CASSPGESYGYTF. The CDR3 coding sequence is TGTGCCAGCAGCCCAGGCGAGTCCTATGGCTACACCTTC.

This chain links TRBV15 with TRBJ1-2; D remains unclear. Deletions cut 5 bases from V and 3 bases from J, with 16 bases between. The CDR3 has 15 amino acids. CDR1 is LNHNV and CDR2 is YYDKDF in the germline V gene (reference sequence). The CDR3 region is CATSPRHLFDYGYTF. The CDR3 region has the DNA TGTGCCACCAGCCCGCGCCACCTTTTCGACTATGGCTACACCTTC.

This chain uses TRBV10-1 with TRBJ2-1, with D perhaps matching TRBD2 (6 bases). Trimming shortened V by 4 bases and J by 4 bases, and 17 bases separated the two germline ends. This CDR3 is 16 amino acids long. Germline values: CDR1 WNHNN, CDR2 SYGVQD (reference sequence). For the CDR3, the DNA is TGCGCCAGCAGTGGGAGGACGGAGGGGATTTACAATGAGCAGTTCTTC. It translates to CASSGRTEGIYNEQFF.

The chain carries TRBV6-5 and TRBJ1-6; maybe TRBD1 (6 bases). This CDR3 is 13 amino acids long. V lost 2 bases and J lost 10, with 9 bases in between. Germline V CDR1 and CDR2: MNHEY, SVGAGI. CDR3 sequence: CASSYRGGSPLHF. The CDR3 coding sequence is TGTGCCAGCAGTTACCGGGGGGGCTCACCCCTCCACTTT.

The chain has TRBV14 and TRBJ2-3; the D gene is possibly TRBD1 (5 bases). Per germline, CDR1 SGHDN and CDR2 FVKESK. Trimming cost V 0 bases and J 0 bases, with 13 bases left between them. CDR3 length equals 17 residues. CDR3 residues: CASSQDYSNRSTDTQYF. CDR3 DNA: TGTGCCAGCAGCCAAGATTATTCCAACAGGAGCACAGATACGCAGTATTTT.

This chain connects TRBV6-6 to TRBJ2-1; weak D call: TRBD2 (5 bases). Germline V gene lookup returns CDR1 MNHNY and CDR2 SVGAGI (reference sequence). The CDR3 length is 15 residues. Trimming removed 0 bases from V and 2 bases from J, with 8 bases in between. The CDR3, as DNA: TGTGCCAGCAGTTACTCCCGGGAACCCTACAATGAGCAGTTCTTC. Translating gives CASSYSREPYNEQFF.

The chain recombines TRBV28 with TRBJ2-7, with TRBD1 matching over 7 bases. The trim removed 5 bases at V and 0 bases at J, leaving 7 bases unmatched. Per the germline V gene, CDR1 is MDHEN and CDR2 is SYDVKM. This CDR3 spans 15 amino acids. CDR3 protein: CASSETGTASYEQYF. CDR3 sequence (DNA): TGTGCCAGCAGTGAAACCGGGACAGCCTCCTACGAGCAGTACTTC.

This chain joins TRBV13 and TRBJ2-7; no reliable D call. CDR1 PRHDT and CDR2 FYEKMQ come from the germline V gene (reference sequence). V lost 0 bases, J lost 4 bases, and 4 bases lay in between. This CDR3 comprises 12 residues. As DNA, the CDR3 is TGTGCCAGCAGCTTAGGCCGGTACGAGCAGTACTTC. Amino acids: CASSLGRYEQYF.

The chain recombines TRBV15 with TRBJ2-7; D possibly corresponds to TRBD2 (6 bases). Trimming took 1 base from V and 4 from J, leaving 11 bases between them. CDR1 is LNHNV, CDR2 YYDKDF, per germline (reference sequence). The CDR3 sequence is 14 residues long. CDR3 residues: CATSRGDSHYEQYF. As DNA, the CDR3 is TGTGCCACCAGCAGAGGGGACTCTCATTACGAGCAGTACTTC. The whole variable domain, remainder taken from reference TRBV15 and TRBJ2-7, is DAMVIQNPRYQVTQFGKPVTLSCSQTLNHNVMYWYQQKSSQAPKLLFHYYDKDFNNEADTPDNFQSRRPNTSFCFLDIRSPGLGDTAMYLCATSRGDSHYEQYFGPGTRLTVT.